This T cell receptor (beta chain) was sequenced for a study of T cells after yellow fever vaccination (dated by TCRdb to 2018 to 2020). For context, the study as a whole: The SMART-Seq v4 Ultra Low Input RNA kit was used to prepare libraries from fractions with low cell numbers. To follow T-cell clones before and after primary and booster YFV17D yellow fever vaccination, bulk TCR alpha and beta repertoires were sequenced over time. Two healthy male donors, one aged 18 to 30 and one aged 30 to 40 years, were included in the cohort. Blood was collected at multiple timepoints before and after primary and secondary immunization, and bulk PBMC replicates and cell subsets were isolated.

The germline V gene sets CDR1 to SGHTA and CDR2 to FQGNSA. Trimming at the junction amounts to 2 bases on V and 2 bases on J, and the germline ends lie 10 bases apart. From cysteine to phenylalanine, the CDR3 is 14 amino acids long. Only the CDR3 DNA is retained, 42 bases long and in frame from the first base. Results the study describes overall, beyond this receptor: Compared with the primary T-cell response, the secondary T-cell response was faster but weaker, reaching its peak on day 5 rather than on day 15. After the booster, most of the clones that had expanded following primary vaccination were detected again (approximately 96% of CD4 and around 87% of CD8), which suggests that memory was broadly maintained. Computational filtering was required because FACS-sorted repertoires could contain abundant contaminating clonotypes from the bulk population. A small fraction of clonotypes showed up in both the CD4 and CD8 compartments, probably as a result of convergent recombination. Because the study included only a couple of donors, the extent to which the findings can be generalized is limited.

The treatment or condition tag for this specimen amounts to: live attenuated yellow fever vaccine strain. PBMCs were isolated from peripheral blood using a standard Ficoll-Paque protocol. Dynabeads CD4 and CD8 positive selection kits were used to isolate CD4 and CD8 T-cell fractions. RNA was extracted with TriZol from bulk PBMCs, CD4 and CD8 fractions, and dextramer-positive and dextramer-negative fractions. TCR cDNA was synthesized by 5'RACE template switching, through which a universal primer site and unique molecular identifiers were introduced. Priming for cDNA synthesis came from both the TCR alpha and TCR beta constant segments. Library amplification involved two PCR steps, and the second step added sample barcodes and sequencing adapters. Sequencing of libraries was performed on Illumina HiSeq 2500 (2x100 bp) or NovaSeq (2x150 bp). For the original study's pipeline: MIGEC handled demultiplexing of reads and collapsing into UMI consensus sequences, while MiXCR performed V(D)J alignment. Using edgeR on replicate PBMC samples, clonotypes were called vaccine-responding if FDR was below 0.01 and the log2 fold change was above 5 up to day 15. Each bulk clonotype was labeled CD4 or CD8 based on which sequenced repertoire, CD4 or CD8, contained the clonotype at higher abundance. TCRdb trimmed public reads at Q25 via fastp, called clones via MiXCR and kept in-frame beta chains. Rows merge per CDR3 protein into single entries with the most common DNA and genes. These V and J calls derive from TCRdb rather than the authors' analysis. The sample table contains roughly 240,000 distinct CDR3 sequences; only one count was recorded for around 6.7% of them. Around 1% of the sample is in the top ten clones.

The sample holds many counts of this clonotype. Its antigen target is currently unknown. Base qualities are not provided; no much larger clone lies one nucleotide away. The receptor was isolated from a man aged 25 to 40 who received the YFV17D yellow fever vaccine. The rearranged chain carries TRBV7-2 and TRBJ2-7, with the D gene uncertain. Specimen: CD4+ T cells sorted from PBMCs, collected on the day of the yellow fever booster vaccination. The DNA sequence is as follows: TGTGCCAGCAGCTTAAGCCCTTCTGCCTACGAGCAGTACTTC. This sequence encodes CASSLSPSAYEQYF. The variable domain in full, with residues beyond the CDR3 obtained from the reference TRBV7-2 and TRBJ2-7 genes, is GAGVSQSPSNKVTEKGKDVELRCDPISGHTALYWYRQSLGQGLEFLIYFQGNSAPDKSGLPSDRFSAERTGGSVSTLTIQRTQQEDSAVYLCASSLSPSAYEQYFGPGTRLTVT.